Listed below are T cell receptor beta chains from one sample, sequenced in a study of blood T cell repertoires in COVID-19. Some clones are missing from TCRdb's copy, which holds only in-frame ones; the method was immunoSEQ multiplex PCR. The data show about 170,000 clones, 70% to 90% seen once. The sample comprised peripheral blood. The receptors shown here come from a woman aged 60 to 75 with COVID-19, enrolled during active disease. Each CDR3 is given with its conserved first and last residue. D genes are given only for firm matches.

NA,TRBV9,15,TRBJ1-6,CASSPTGTRNSPLHF,TGTGCCAGCAGCCCCACAGGGACCCGTAATTCACCCCTCCACTTT
NA,TRBV10-3,14,TRBJ1-4,CAISEKGGYEKLFF,TGTGCCATCAGTGAGAAGGGAGGGTATGAAAAACTGTTTTTT
NA,TRBV19,17,TRBJ2-2,CASSIRGTGPNTGELFF,TGTGCCAGTAGTATAAGGGGTACAGGTCCGAACACCGGGGAGCTGTTTTTT
TRBD2,TRBV18,18,TRBJ2-2,CASSPRGTSGINTGELFF,TGTGCCAGCTCACCACGGGGGACTAGCGGAATAAATACCGGGGAGCTGTTTTTT
TRBD2,TRBV6-5,15,TRBJ2-7,CASSYDVREGYEQYF,TGTGCCAGCAGTTACGACGTTCGGGAGGGCTACGAGCAGTACTTC
TRBD1,TRBV24-1,17,TRBJ2-2,CATSDLGQGAYTGELFF,TGTGCCACCAGTGATTTAGGCCAGGGGGCCTACACCGGGGAGCTGTTTTTT
NA,TRBV21-1,16,TRBJ2-1,CASSKSPGTIVDEQFF,TGTGCCAGCAGCAAATCCCCCGGGACTATCGTCGATGAGCAGTTCTTC
NA,TRBV27,13,TRBJ1-2,CASSLQGRFGYTF,TGTGCCAGCAGTTTACAGGGGCGATTTGGCTACACCTTC
TRBD1,TRBV7-3,16,TRBJ2-2,CASSLTGTGSTGELFF,TGTGCCAGCAGCTTAACGGGGACAGGGTCCACCGGGGAGCTGTTTTTT
TRBD2,TRBV30,16,TRBJ2-3,CAWSFGLAGSTDTQYF,TGTGCCTGGAGTTTCGGACTAGCGGGGTCCACAGATACGCAGTATTTT